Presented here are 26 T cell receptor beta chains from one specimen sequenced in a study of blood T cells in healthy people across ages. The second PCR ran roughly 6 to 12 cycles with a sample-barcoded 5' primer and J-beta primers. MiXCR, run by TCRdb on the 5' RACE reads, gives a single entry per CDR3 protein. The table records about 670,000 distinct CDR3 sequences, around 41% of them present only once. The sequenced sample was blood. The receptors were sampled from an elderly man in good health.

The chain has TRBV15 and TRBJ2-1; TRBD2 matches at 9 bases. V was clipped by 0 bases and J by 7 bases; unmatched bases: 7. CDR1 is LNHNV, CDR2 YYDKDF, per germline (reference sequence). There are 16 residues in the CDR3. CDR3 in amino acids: CATSRDRTSGWNEQFF. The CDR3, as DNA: TGTGCCACCAGCAGAGATAGAACTAGCGGGTGGAATGAGCAGTTCTTC. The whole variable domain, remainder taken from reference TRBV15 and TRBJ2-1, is DAMVIQNPRYQVTQFGKPVTLSCSQTLNHNVMYWYQQKSSQAPKLLFHYYDKDFNNEADTPDNFQSRRPNTSFCFLDIRSPGLGDTAMYLCATSRDRTSGWNEQFFGPGTRLTVL.

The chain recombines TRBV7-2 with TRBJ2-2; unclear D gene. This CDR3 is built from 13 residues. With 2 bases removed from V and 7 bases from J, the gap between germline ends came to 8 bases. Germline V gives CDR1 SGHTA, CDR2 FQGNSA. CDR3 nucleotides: TGTGCCAGCAGCTTAACGACGAACGGGGAGCTGTTTTTT. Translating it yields CASSLTTNGELFF.

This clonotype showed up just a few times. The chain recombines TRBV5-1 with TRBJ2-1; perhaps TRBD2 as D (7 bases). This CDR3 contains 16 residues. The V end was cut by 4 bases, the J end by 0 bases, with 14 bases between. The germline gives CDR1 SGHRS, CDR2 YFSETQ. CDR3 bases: TGCGCCAGCAGCCGAGGGGGGGTAAACTCCTACAATGAGCAGTTCTTC. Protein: CASSRGGVNSYNEQFF. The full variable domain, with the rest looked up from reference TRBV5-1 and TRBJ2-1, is KAGVTQTPRYLIKTRGQQVTLSCSPISGHRSVSWYQQTPGQGLQFLFEYFSETQRNKGNFPGRFSGRQFSNSRSEMNVSTLELGDSALYLCASSRGGVNSYNEQFFGPGTRLTVL.

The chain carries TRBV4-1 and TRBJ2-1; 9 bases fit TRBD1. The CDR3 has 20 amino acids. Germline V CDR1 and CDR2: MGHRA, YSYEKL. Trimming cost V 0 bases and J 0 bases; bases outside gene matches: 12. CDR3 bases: TGCGCCAGCAGCCAAGAGTCCGGGACAGGGTCCCTCAGCTCCTACAATGAGCAGTTCTTC. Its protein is CASSQESGTGSLSSYNEQFF.

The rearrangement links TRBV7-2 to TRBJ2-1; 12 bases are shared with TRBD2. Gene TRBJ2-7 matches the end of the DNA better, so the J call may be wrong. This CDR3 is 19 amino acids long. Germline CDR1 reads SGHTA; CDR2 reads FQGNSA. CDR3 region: CASSSPGLAGQANYNEQYF. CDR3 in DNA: TGTGCCAGCAGCTCTCCGGGACTAGCGGGCCAAGCTAACTACAATGAGCAGTACTTC.

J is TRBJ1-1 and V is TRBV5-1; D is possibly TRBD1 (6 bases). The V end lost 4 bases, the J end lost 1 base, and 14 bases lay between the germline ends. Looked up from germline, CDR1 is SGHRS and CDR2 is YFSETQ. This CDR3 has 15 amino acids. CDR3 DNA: TGCGCCAGCAGCATGTCTCCGGGACAGAACACTGAAGCTTTCTTT. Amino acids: CASSMSPGQNTEAFF.

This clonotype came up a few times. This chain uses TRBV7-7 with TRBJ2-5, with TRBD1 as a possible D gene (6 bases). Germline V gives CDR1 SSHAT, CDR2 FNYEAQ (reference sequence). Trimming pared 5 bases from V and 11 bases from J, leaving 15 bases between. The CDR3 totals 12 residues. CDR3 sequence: CASSPGTHQQYF. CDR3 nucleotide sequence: TGTGCCAGCAGCCCGGGGACACACCAGCAGTACTTC.

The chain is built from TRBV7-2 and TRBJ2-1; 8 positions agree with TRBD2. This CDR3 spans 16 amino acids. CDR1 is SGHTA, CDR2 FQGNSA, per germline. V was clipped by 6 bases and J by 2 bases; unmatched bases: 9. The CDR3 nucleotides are TGTGCCAGCAGACTACGAGCGGGAGTACCCTACAATGAGCAGTTCTTC. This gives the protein CASRLRAGVPYNEQFF.

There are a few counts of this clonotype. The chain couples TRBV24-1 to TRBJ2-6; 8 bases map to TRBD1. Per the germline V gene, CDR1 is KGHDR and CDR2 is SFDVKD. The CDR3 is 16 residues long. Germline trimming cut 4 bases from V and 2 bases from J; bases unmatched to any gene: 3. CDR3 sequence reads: CATSDPTGAGANVLTF. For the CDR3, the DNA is TGTGCCACCAGTGACCCGACAGGGGCTGGGGCCAACGTCCTGACTTTC.

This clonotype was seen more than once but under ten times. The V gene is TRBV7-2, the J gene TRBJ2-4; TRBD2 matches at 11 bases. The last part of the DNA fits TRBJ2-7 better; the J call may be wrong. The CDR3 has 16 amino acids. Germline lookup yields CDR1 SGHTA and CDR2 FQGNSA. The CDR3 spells CASSLGTSGSLGEQYF. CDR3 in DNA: TGTGCCAGCAGCTTAGGAACTAGCGGGAGTTTAGGCGAGCAGTACTTC.

The CDR3 loop reads CASSEGQGSTEAFF. In DNA form, the CDR3 reads TGTGCCAGCAGTGAAGGCCAGGGCTCCACTGAAGCTTTCTTT. This chain joins TRBV6-1 and TRBJ1-1, with TRBD1 as a possible D gene (5 bases). The CDR3 loop spans 14 amino acids. The germline CDR1 and CDR2 sequences are MNHNS and SASEGT. V gave up 1 base and J gave up 4 bases, with 10 bases separating them.

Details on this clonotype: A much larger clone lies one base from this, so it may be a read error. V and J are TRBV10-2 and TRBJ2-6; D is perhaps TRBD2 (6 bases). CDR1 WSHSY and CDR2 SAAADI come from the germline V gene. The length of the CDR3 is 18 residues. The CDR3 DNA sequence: TGCGCCAGCAGTGATTCCGGGACTTCGATCTCTGGGGCCCACGTCCTGACTTTC. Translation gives CASSDSGTSISGAHVLTF.

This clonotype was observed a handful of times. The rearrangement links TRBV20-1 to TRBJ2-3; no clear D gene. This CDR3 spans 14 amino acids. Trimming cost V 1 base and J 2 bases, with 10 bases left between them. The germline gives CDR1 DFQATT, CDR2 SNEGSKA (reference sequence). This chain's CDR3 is CSARGLSNTDTQYF. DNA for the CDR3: TGCAGTGCTAGAGGGCTATCTAACACAGATACGCAGTATTTT.

CDR3 residues: CASSSRRTSEETQYF. The DNA of the CDR3 is TGTGCCAGCAGCTCGAGACGGACTAGTGAGGAGACCCAGTACTTC. The V call is TRBV7-2, the J call TRBJ2-7; 7 bases match TRBD2. The DNA end is a closer match to TRBJ2-5, so the J assignment may be wrong. The CDR3 runs 15 residues. CDR1 is SGHTA, CDR2 FQGNSA, per germline.

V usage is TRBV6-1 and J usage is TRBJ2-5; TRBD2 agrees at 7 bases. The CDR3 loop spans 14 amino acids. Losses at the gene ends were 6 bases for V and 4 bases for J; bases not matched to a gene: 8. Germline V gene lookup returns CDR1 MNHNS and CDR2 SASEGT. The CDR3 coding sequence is TGTGCCAGCAGCCCGACATGGGAGGGAGAGACCCAGTACTTC. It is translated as CASSPTWEGETQYF.

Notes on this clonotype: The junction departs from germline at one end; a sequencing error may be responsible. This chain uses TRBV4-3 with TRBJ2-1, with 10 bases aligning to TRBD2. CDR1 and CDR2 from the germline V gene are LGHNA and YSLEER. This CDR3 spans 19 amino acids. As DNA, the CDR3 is TGCGCCAGCAGCCAAGAACCGGGACTAGCGACCAGCTCCTACAATGAACAGTTCTTC. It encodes CASSQEPGLATSSYNEQFF.

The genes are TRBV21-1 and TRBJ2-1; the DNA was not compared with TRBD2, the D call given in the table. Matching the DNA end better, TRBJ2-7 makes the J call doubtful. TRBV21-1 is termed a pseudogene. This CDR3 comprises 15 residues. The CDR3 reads CASNPPESSYNEQYF. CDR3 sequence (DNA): TGTGCCAGCAACCCTCCAGAGAGCTCCTACAATGAGCAGTACTTC.

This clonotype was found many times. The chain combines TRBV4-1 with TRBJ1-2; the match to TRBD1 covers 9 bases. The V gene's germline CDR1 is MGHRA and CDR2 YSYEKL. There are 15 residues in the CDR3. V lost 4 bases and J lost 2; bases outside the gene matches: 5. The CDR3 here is CASSRRDRENYGYTF. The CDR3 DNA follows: TGCGCCAGCAGCCGTCGGGACAGGGAAAACTATGGCTACACCTTC.

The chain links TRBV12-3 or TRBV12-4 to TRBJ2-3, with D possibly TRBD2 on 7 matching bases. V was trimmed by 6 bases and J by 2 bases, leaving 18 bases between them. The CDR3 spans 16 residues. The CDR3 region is CASRGLRRGATDTQYF. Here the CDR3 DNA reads TGTGCCAGCAGGGGACTAAGGAGGGGGGCCACAGATACGCAGTATTTT.

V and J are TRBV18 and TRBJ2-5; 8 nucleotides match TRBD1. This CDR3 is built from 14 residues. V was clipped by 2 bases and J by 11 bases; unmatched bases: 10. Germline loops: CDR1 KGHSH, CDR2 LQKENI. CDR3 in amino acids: CASSPGQGEGEQYF. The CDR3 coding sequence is TGTGCCAGCTCACCAGGACAGGGAGAGGGAGAGCAGTACTTC.

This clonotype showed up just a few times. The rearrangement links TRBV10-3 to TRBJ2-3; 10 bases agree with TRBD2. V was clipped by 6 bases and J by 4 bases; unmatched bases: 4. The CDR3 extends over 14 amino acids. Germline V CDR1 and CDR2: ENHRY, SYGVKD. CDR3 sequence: CAISPSGSPDTQYF. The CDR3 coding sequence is TGTGCCATCAGCCCTAGCGGGAGTCCAGATACGCAGTATTTT.

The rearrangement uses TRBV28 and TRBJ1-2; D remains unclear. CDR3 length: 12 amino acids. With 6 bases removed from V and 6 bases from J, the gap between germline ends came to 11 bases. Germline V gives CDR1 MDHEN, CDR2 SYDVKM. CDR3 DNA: TGTGCCAGCAGACCCACAGCTCATGGCTACACCTTC. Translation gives CASRPTAHGYTF.

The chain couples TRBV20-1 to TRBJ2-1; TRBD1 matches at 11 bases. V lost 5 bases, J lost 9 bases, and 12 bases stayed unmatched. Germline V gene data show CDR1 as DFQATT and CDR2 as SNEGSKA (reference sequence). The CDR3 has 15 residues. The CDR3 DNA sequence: TGCAGTGCTGAGGGACCGGGACAGGGGGGAGGTGAGCAGTTCTTC. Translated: CSAEGPGQGGGEQFF.

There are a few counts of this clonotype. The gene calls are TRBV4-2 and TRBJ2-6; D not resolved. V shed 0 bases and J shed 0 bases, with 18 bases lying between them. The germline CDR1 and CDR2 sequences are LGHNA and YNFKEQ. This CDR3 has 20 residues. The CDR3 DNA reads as TGTGCCAGCAGCCAAGAAATCGGAACGTTTCCGAGCTCTGGGGCCAACGTCCTGACTTTC. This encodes CASSQEIGTFPSSGANVLTF.

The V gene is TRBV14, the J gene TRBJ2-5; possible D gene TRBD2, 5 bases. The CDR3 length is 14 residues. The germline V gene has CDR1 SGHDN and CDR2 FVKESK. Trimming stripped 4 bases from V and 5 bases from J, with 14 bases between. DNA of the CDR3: TGTGCCAGCAGCCTCGGACTCCTCGGGGAGACCCAGTACTTC. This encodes CASSLGLLGETQYF. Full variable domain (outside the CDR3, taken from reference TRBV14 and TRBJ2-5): EAGVTQFPSHSVIEKGQTVTLRCDPISGHDNLYWYRRVMGKEIKFLLHFVKESKQDESGMPNNRFLAERTGGTYSTLKVQPAELEDSGVYFCASSLGLLGETQYFGPGTRLLVL.

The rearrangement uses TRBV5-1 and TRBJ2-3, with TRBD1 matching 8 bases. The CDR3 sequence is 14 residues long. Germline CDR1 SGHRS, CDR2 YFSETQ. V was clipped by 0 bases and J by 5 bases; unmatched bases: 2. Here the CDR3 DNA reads TGCGCCAGCAGCTTGGGGACAGGGCAAGATACGCAGTATTTT. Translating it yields CASSLGTGQDTQYF.